The 20 T cell receptor beta chains below all came from one sample that was sequenced in a study of cytomegalovirus exposure and HLA in healthy donors (dated by TCRdb to about 2017). The receptor library was made with the immunoSEQ multiplex PCR assay. A mixture of 60 forward primers for TCR Vbeta segments and 13 reverse primers for TCR Jbeta segments was used in the multiplex PCR. This immuneACCESS table, as held by TCRdb, lists in-frame sequences with V and J called but not all clones. Of the missing ones, under half trace to an unresolved V gene in checked studies; the others have no known cause. This sample has 35,000 to 40,000 clones in its table, and more than 50% of those were observed once. Of the sample, 6.2% is held by the ten largest clones. Material for sequencing was PBMCs. The receptors come from a woman aged 40-49 years in good health and CMV-seropositive.

This clone was found a few times. J is TRBJ2-1 and V is TRBV5-1; TRBD2 matches 10 bases. Per germline, CDR1 SGHRS and CDR2 YFSETQ. The V gene end was trimmed by 1 base and the J gene end by 7 bases; junction bases not matched to a gene: 5. The CDR3 has 15 amino acids. The CDR3 sequence is CASSLTSGGGNEQFF. CDR3 nucleotides: TGCGCCAGCAGCTTGACCAGCGGGGGGGGGAATGAGCAGTTCTTC.

This chain joins TRBV28 and TRBJ1-5; 11 positions agree with TRBD1. J lost 6 bases, V lost 3 bases, and 4 bases had no gene match. The CDR3 runs to 15 residues. Germline CDR1 reads MDHEN; CDR2 reads SYDVKM. The CDR3 loop reads CASSFRTGGVQPQHF. The CDR3 DNA is TGTGCCAGCAGTTTTAGGACAGGGGGCGTTCAGCCCCAGCATTTT. Full variable domain (rest looked up from reference TRBV28 and TRBJ1-5): DVKVTQSSRYLVKRTGEKVFLECVQDMDHENMFWYRQDPGLGLRLIYFSYDVKMKEKGDIPEGYSVSREKKERFSLILESASTNQTSMYLCASSFRTGGVQPQHFGDGTRLSIL.

This clone has a handful of counts. The CDR3, as DNA: TGTGCCAGCAGCCAAGTCTCTAGCGGGGGGATCTCCTACGAGCAGTACTTC. Residues: CASSQVSSGGISYEQYF. The V and J genes are TRBV4-2 and TRBJ2-7, with 11 bases identical to TRBD2. V was clipped by 1 base and J by 0 bases; unmatched bases: 5. CDR3 size: 17 residues. CDR1 is LGHNA and CDR2 is YNFKEQ in the germline V gene.

This clone was seen more than once but under ten times. The CDR3 bases are TGTGCCAGCTCACCAGACAGCAACTACGAGCAGTACTTC. Its protein is CASSPDSNYEQYF. The genes are TRBV18 and TRBJ2-7; tentative D call: TRBD1 (5 bases). Looked up from germline, CDR1 is KGHSH and CDR2 is LQKENI. The CDR3 has 13 residues. Trimming left V 2 bases short and J 3 bases short, with 8 bases between.

The J gene is TRBJ2-7, the V gene TRBV9; 7 bases match TRBD1. The CDR3 runs 12 residues. Germline V gives CDR1 SGDLS, CDR2 YYNGEE. With 4 bases clipped from V and 9 bases from J, the junction kept 7 bases outside the gene matches. The CDR3 loop reads CASSPRTGWQYF. The CDR3 DNA sequence: TGTGCCAGCAGCCCGCGGACAGGTTGGCAGTACTTC.

The chain has TRBV7-2 and TRBJ2-5; 9 bases match TRBD1. This CDR3 is 13 amino acids long. Germline assignment: CDR1 SGHTA and CDR2 FQGNSA. The junction had 5 bases not matched to a gene; V was cut back by 7 bases and J by 5 bases. CDR3 sequence reads: CASITGGRETQYF. The CDR3 coding sequence is TGTGCCAGCATCACAGGGGGCCGGGAGACCCAGTACTTC.

The chain uses TRBV4-3 and TRBJ2-3; 11 positions agree with TRBD2. Trimming cost V 0 bases and J 5 bases; bases outside gene matches: 7. Germline CDR1 LGHNA, CDR2 YSLEER. This CDR3 contains 17 residues. The CDR3, as DNA: TGCGCCAGCAGCCAAGATAGCGGGGGGGCCAGTAGAGATACGCAGTATTTT. This sequence encodes CASSQDSGGASRDTQYF.

The chain combines TRBV11-2 with TRBJ2-5; 16 positions match TRBD2. CDR3 length: 18 residues. Germline CDR1 SGHAT, CDR2 FQNNGV. V trimming: 2 bases; J trimming: 3 bases; junction bases outside the gene matches: 6. The CDR3 loop is CASSLTGTSGGGEETQYF. The CDR3 DNA is TGTGCCAGCAGCTTAACCGGGACTAGCGGGGGGGGCGAAGAGACCCAGTACTTC.

The V gene is TRBV30, the J gene TRBJ1-1; D is unresolved. Germline V gene sequence: CDR1 GTSNPN, CDR2 SVGIG (reference sequence). V gave up 7 bases and J gave up 4 bases, with 13 bases separating them. The CDR3 covers 12 residues. Written as DNA, the CDR3 is TGTGCCTTAGATTTCCTCCCCACTGAAGCTTTCTTT. The encoded protein is CALDFLPTEAFF.

This chain joins TRBV5-1 and TRBJ2-5, with D possibly TRBD1 on 5 matching bases. The CDR3 is 15 amino acids. The ends were cut back, 4 bases at V and 0 bases at J, with 13 bases in the middle. CDR1 SGHRS and CDR2 YFSETQ come from the germline V gene. The CDR3 loop reads CASSKGRTYQETQYF. CDR3 coding DNA: TGCGCCAGCAGCAAGGGGCGGACGTACCAAGAGACCCAGTACTTC.

With regard to this clone: Being one base from a much bigger clone, this may be a read error. The J gene is TRBJ2-1, the V gene TRBV2, with 8 bases that match TRBD1. Trimming at V came to 4 bases and at J to 4 bases, leaving 0 bases not matched to a gene. From germline, CDR1 is SNHLY and CDR2 FYNNEI. This CDR3 is 13 amino acids long. CDR3 DNA: TGTGCCAGCAGTGGGGACAGGTACAATGAGCAGTTCTTC. It specifies CASSGDRYNEQFF.

Only a few counts were recorded for this clone. This chain uses TRBV7-9 with TRBJ1-2, with a tentative D call TRBD1 (5 bases). The germline V gene encodes CDR1 SEHNR and CDR2 FQNEAQ (reference sequence). Trimming cost V 5 bases and J 5 bases, with 21 bases left between them. The CDR3 covers 16 residues. This chain's CDR3 is CASSPMSGRAPYGYTF. For the CDR3, the DNA is TGTGCCAGCAGCCCTATGTCGGGCAGGGCCCCTTATGGCTACACCTTC.

The rearrangement uses TRBV2 and TRBJ1-5; 7 nucleotides align to TRBD1. Per germline, CDR1 SNHLY and CDR2 FYNNEI. V was clipped by 3 bases and J by 4 bases; unmatched bases: 3. The CDR3 runs 14 residues. In DNA form, the CDR3 reads TGTGCCAGCAGTGACCAGGGGGTGAATCAGCCCCAGCATTTT. Amino acids: CASSDQGVNQPQHF.

This chain connects TRBV13 to TRBJ1-4; D is uncertain. There are 15 residues in the CDR3. V lost 5 bases, J lost 3 bases, and 13 bases lay in between. Germline V gene data show CDR1 as PRHDT and CDR2 as FYEKMQ (reference sequence). CDR3: CASSLARVSNEKLFF. The CDR3 region has the DNA TGTGCCAGCAGCCTAGCCCGGGTTTCTAATGAAAAACTGTTTTTT. Complete variable domain (other parts from reference TRBV13 and TRBJ1-4): AAGVIQSPRHLIKEKRETATLKCYPIPRHDTVYWYQQGPGQDPQFLISFYEKMQSDKGSIPDRFSAQQFSDYHSELNMSSLELGDSALYFCASSLARVSNEKLFFGSGTQLSVL.

The chain couples TRBV29-1 to TRBJ2-7; TRBD1 matches at 8 bases. The ends lost 5 bases at V and 0 bases at J; junction bases unmatched: 6. This CDR3 has 14 residues. In germline, CDR1 is SQVTM, CDR2 ANQGSEA. The CDR3 DNA reads TGCAGCGTTTTGGGACAGGTCGACTCCTACGAGCAGTACTTC. It codes for CSVLGQVDSYEQYF.

In its sample, this clone was seen a few times. The J gene is TRBJ2-2, the V gene TRBV6-5; 10 nucleotides agree with TRBD1. CDR3 length equals 13 residues. Germline CDR1 is MNHEY and CDR2 is SVGAGI. The ends lost 8 bases at V and 3 bases at J; junction bases unmatched: 0. The CDR3 loop reads CASGTGDTGELFF. The CDR3 DNA is TGTGCCAGCGGGACAGGGGACACCGGGGAGCTGTTTTTT.

The J gene is TRBJ2-1, the V gene TRBV30; a possible D gene is TRBD2 (7 bases). Germline V gene data show CDR1 as GTSNPN and CDR2 as SVGIG (reference sequence). V lost 3 bases to trimming and J lost 9 bases, with 33 bases between them. The CDR3 consists of 19 residues. CDR3 nucleotide sequence: TGTGCCTGGAGCGGGGGGCGACAGGAGGAGGGGTATTCGTTTAGTGAGCAGTTCTTC. As protein: CAWSGGRQEEGYSFSEQFF.

The chain has TRBV14 and TRBJ1-2; TRBD1 is a possible D gene (6 bases). This CDR3 has 13 residues. V shed 4 bases and J shed 2 bases, with 8 bases lying between them. The germline gives CDR1 SGHDN, CDR2 FVKESK. The CDR3 nucleotides read TGTGCCAGCAGCCCCCAGGGGAACTATGGCTACACCTTC. Protein sequence: CASSPQGNYGYTF.

This clone was counted a few times. The V and J genes are TRBV7-2 and TRBJ1-1, with 10 nucleotides matching TRBD1. The CDR3 has 14 amino acids. Germline V CDR1 and CDR2: SGHTA, FQGNSA. Unmatched junction bases numbered 3, after V lost 1 base and J lost 7 bases. The CDR3: CASSLVGTGVEAFF. CDR3 nucleotides: TGTGCCAGCAGCTTAGTAGGGACAGGGGTTGAAGCTTTCTTT.

This clone was picked up one time. The gene calls are TRBV6-4 and TRBJ2-2, with TRBD1 matching 9 bases. CDR3 length: 15 residues. Germline trimming cut 7 bases from V and 2 bases from J; bases unmatched to any gene: 5. From germline, CDR1 is MRHNA and CDR2 SNTAGT. The CDR3 loop reads CASKPGQGNTGELFF. CDR3 in DNA: TGTGCCAGCAAGCCGGGACAGGGAAACACCGGGGAGCTGTTTTTT.